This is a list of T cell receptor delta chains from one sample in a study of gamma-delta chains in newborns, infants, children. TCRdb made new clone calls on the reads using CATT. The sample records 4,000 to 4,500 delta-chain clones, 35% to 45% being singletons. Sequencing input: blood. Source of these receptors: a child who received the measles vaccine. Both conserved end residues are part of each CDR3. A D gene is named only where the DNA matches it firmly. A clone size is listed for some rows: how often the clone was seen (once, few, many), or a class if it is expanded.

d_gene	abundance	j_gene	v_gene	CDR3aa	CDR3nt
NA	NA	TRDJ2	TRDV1	CALGVGPPRLVSCGVLTAQLFF	TGTGCTCTTGGGGTGGGCCCCCCGAGACTGGTGTCGTGTGGGGTTTTGACAGCACAACTCTTCTTT
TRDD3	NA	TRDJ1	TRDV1	CALGEIWGFDKLIF	TGTGCTCTTGGGGAAATCTGGGGGTTCGATAAACTCATCTTT
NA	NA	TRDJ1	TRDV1	CALGETSFLRPGPRGSDKLIF	TGTGCTCTTGGGGAAACAAGCTTCTTACGTCCTGGCCCCCGGGGCTCCGATAAACTCATCTTT
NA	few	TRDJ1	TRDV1	CALGESPYEEATDKLIF	TGTGCTCTTGGGGAATCTCCTTATGAGGAGGCCACCGATAAACTCATCTTT
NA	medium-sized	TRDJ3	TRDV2	CACDTGFTEPPSSWDTRQMFF	TGTGCCTGTGACACAGGATTCACCGAGCCGCCGAGCTCCTGGGACACCCGACAGATGTTTTTC
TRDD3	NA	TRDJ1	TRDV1	CALGPPDGLPRMGGYVVGVLYTDKLIF	TGTGCTCTTGGGCCACCGGACGGGCTTCCTCGTATGGGGGGATACGTTGTTGGGGTGTTGTACACCGATAAACTCATCTTT
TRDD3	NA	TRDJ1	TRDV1	CALGELAPSRDWGIRRLYTDKLIF	TGTGCTCTTGGGGAACTTGCCCCTTCACGGGACTGGGGGATACGCCGTCTTTACACCGATAAACTCATCTTT
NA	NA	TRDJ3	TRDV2	CACGTVLSSSWDTRQMFF	TGTGCCTGTGGCACCGTACTGTCTAGCTCCTGGGACACCCGACAGATGTTTTTC
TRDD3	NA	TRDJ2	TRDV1	CALGDAGPTTLVCGLRDTKGAQLFF	TGTGCTCTTGGGGATGCGGGACCTACTACTCTGGTATGTGGTTTGAGGGATACAAAAGGAGCACAACTCTTCTTT
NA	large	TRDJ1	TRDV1	CALGARFSPDGAELIF	TGTGCTCTTGGGGCCCGATTTTCCCCCGACGGGGCTGAACTCATCTTT
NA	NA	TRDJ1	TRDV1	CAPGEAAFPPIHTDKLIF	TGTGCTCCTGGGGAAGCTGCCTTCCCTCCCATCCACACCGATAAACTCATCTTT
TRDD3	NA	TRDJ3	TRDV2	CACVVLGDTGDWDTRQMFF	TGTGCCTGTGTCGTACTGGGGGATACTGGAGACTGGGACACCCGACAGATGTTTTTC
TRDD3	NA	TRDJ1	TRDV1	CALGERSYYYWGALWPKLIF	TGTGCTCTTGGGGAACGATCCTACTATTACTGGGGGGCGTTGTGGCCAAAACTCATCTTT
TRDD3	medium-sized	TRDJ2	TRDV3	CAFNATGGYRPAQLFF	TGTGCCTTTAATGCGACTGGGGGATACAGGCCAGCACAACTCTTCTTT
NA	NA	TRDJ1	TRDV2	CACDTGMRYTDKLIF	TGTGCCTGTGACACGGGGATGCGGTACACCGATAAACTCATCTTT
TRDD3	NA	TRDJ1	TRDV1	CALGEKFTYSSLGAAYTDKLIF	TGCGCTCTTGGGGAAAAGTTTACCTATTCCTCACTGGGGGCTGCGTACACCGATAAACTCATCTTT
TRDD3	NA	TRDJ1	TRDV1	CALGEWGWGIGYTDTLIF	TGTGCTCTTGGGGAATGGGGCTGGGGGATAGGGTACACCGATACACTCATCTTT
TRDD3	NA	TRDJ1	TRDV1	CALGDFHLPSSSLYWGIRDKLIF	TGTGCTCTTGGGGACTTCCACCTTCCCTCCAGCTCTCTCTACTGGGGGATACGTGATAAACTCATCTTT
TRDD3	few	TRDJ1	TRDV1	CALGELGPVLGDTGHKLIF	TGTGCTCTTGGGGAACTAGGCCCCGTACTGGGGGATACGGGGCATAAACTCATCTTT
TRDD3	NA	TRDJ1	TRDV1	CALGELSAYGGSYTDKLIF	TGTGCTCTTGGGGAACTCTCGGCCTACGGGGGATCGTACACCGATAAACTCATCTTT
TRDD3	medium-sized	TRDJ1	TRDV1	CALGEPGLPPIDWGPNTDKLIF	TGTGCTCTTGGGGAACCGGGCCTCCCTCCCATTGACTGGGGGCCTAACACCGATAAACTCATCTTT
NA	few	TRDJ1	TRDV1	CALGEHWSLQVFTDKLIF	TGTGCTCTTGGGGAACACTGGTCCCTACAGGTTTTCACCGATAAACTCATCTTT
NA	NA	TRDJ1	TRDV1	CALGDPNVIEAYTDKLIF	TGTGCTCTTGGGGACCCTAACGTGATCGAGGCGTACACCGATAAACTCATCTTT
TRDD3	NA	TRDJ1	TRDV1	CALGEPAGGYAGKLIF	TGTGCTCTTGGGGAACCTGCAGGGGGATACGCGGGGAAACTCATCTTT
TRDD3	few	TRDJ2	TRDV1	CALGDSRGPKYWGNAQLFF	TGTGCTCTTGGGGACTCCCGGGGTCCTAAGTACTGGGGGAACGCACAACTCTTCTTT
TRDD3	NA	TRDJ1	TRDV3	CAFLYKTGGYSQYADKLIF	TGTGCCTTTCTGTACAAGACGGGGGGATATTCACAGTACGCCGATAAACTCATCTTT
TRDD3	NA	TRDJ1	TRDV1	CALGSPHKGDAPTYWGIRTDKLIF	TGCGCTCTTGGGTCACCACACAAGGGGGACGCCCCAACCTACTGGGGGATAAGGACCGATAAACTCATCTTT
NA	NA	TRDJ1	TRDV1	CALGELASPLVGAWYTDKLIF	TGTGCTCTTGGGGAACTTGCTTCCCCTTTAGTGGGAGCCTGGTACACCGATAAACTCATCTTT
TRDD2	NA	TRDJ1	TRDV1	CALGEANSYFTDKLIF	TGTGCTCTTGGGGAAGCTAATTCCTACTTCACCGATAAACTCATCTTT
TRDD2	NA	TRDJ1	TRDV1	CALGGAFLPGWVGAYTDKLIF	TGTGCTCTCGGGGGGGCCTTCCTACCTGGTTGGGTGGGAGCGTACACCGATAAACTCATCTTT
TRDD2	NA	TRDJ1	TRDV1	CALGEPSYGTHTDKLIF	TGTGCTCTTGGCGAGCCTTCCTACGGGACGCACACCGATAAACTCATCTTT
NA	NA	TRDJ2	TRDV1	CALGELRRPLRGARVETAQLFF	TGTGCTCTTGGGGAACTTCGACGGCCTTTAAGGGGAGCTAGAGTTGAGACAGCACAACTCTTCTTT
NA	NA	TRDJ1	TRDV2	CACSPFSPPAERTDKLIF	TGTGCCTGTTCCCCCTTTTCTCCTCCGGCAGAAAGAACCGATAAACTCATCTTT
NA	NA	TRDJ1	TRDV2	CACDTWTVPQGLERGTDKLIF	TGTGCCTGTGACACCTGGACTGTCCCCCAGGGACTGGAAAGGGGGACCGATAAACTCATCTTT
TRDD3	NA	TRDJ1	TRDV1	CALGDNWGSLYTDKLIF	TGTGCTCTTGGGGATAACTGGGGGTCCCTGTACACCGATAAACTCATCTTT
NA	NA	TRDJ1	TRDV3	CASWRGYTDDKLIF	TGTGCCTCGTGGAGGGGGTACACCGACGATAAACTCATCTTT
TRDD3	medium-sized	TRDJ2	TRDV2	CACDTWGMTAQLFF	TGTGCCTGTGACACCTGGGGGATGACAGCACAACTCTTCTTT
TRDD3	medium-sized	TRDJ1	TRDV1	CALGELALSLRDWGNFYTDKLIF	TGTGCTCTTGGGGAACTCGCCTTGTCCCTCCGGGACTGGGGGAACTTCTACACCGATAAACTCATCTTT
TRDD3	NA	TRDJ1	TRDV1	CALGEGGDYWGMDTDKLIF	TGTGCTCTTGGGGAAGGGGGGGATTACTGGGGGATGGACACCGATAAACTCATCTTT
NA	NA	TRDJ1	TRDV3	CASRDTSWSGDDKLIF	TGTGCTTCACGAGATACGTCTTGGAGCGGCGACGATAAACTCATCTTT
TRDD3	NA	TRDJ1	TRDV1	CALGETARGIASDKLIF	TGTGCTCTTGGGGAAACCGCGAGGGGGATAGCCAGCGATAAACTCATCTTT
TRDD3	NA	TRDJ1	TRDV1	CALGEHPSRVVWGILRDKLIF	TGTGCTCTCGGGGAGCACCCTTCCCGCGTTGTCTGGGGGATACTCCGCGATAAACTCATCTTT